Listed below are T cell receptor beta chains from one sample, sequenced in a study of control samples from healthy donors and cancer patients. The assay was immunoSEQ multiplex PCR, and TCRdb's table has in-frame clones only and misses some. The repertoire holds approximately 170,000 clones, 90% to 95% seen once, with approximately 0.7% in the top ten. The material sequenced was blood. The receptors come from a woman aged 30 to 39 in good health. The CDR3 runs from the conserved cysteine through the conserved F or W. The order of the fields is D gene, V gene, CDR3 protein. A D gene is named only where the DNA matches it firmly.

d_call: TRBD1
v_call: TRBV28
cdr3_aa: CASRMTGGTEAFF

d_call: TRBD1
v_call: TRBV4-1
cdr3_aa: CASSSGTGGNGELFF

d_call: NA
v_call: TRBV30
cdr3_aa: CAWSVKGRGARDNEQFF

d_call: TRBD2
v_call: TRBV3-1/TRBV3-2
cdr3_aa: CASTPVGSGLYNEQFF

d_call: NA
v_call: TRBV5-1
cdr3_aa: CASSPDRDTQYF

d_call: NA
v_call: TRBV7-3
cdr3_aa: CASSPTPTGRRYF

d_call: NA
v_call: TRBV11-1
cdr3_aa: CASSLDLGGTQYF

d_call: TRBD2
v_call: TRBV5-1
cdr3_aa: CASSLPGWTSGNEQFF

d_call: TRBD2
v_call: TRBV7-9
cdr3_aa: CASSSNKRGSWEQYF

d_call: TRBD2
v_call: TRBV27
cdr3_aa: CASGKQVSSGRYEQYF

d_call: NA
v_call: TRBV3-1/TRBV3-2
cdr3_aa: CASSPLASYEQYF

d_call: NA
v_call: TRBV6-5
cdr3_aa: CASSYSYSGLSYEQYF

d_call: NA
v_call: TRBV21-1
cdr3_aa: CASSKKRDSNQPQHF

d_call: NA
v_call: TRBV5-1
cdr3_aa: CASRLGGSSYEQYF

d_call: TRBD1
v_call: TRBV7-2
cdr3_aa: CASSIRQGPTYEQYF

d_call: TRBD1
v_call: TRBV5-8
cdr3_aa: CASSLGGGETQYF

d_call: NA
v_call: TRBV15
cdr3_aa: CATSRDSGLGNEKLFF

d_call: TRBD1
v_call: TRBV7-9
cdr3_aa: CASSHDRVGDEKLFF

d_call: NA
v_call: TRBV7-2
cdr3_aa: CASSLEWRTFGNTIYF

d_call: NA
v_call: TRBV4-2
cdr3_aa: CASSQTQSPKQDNEQFF

d_call: NA
v_call: TRBV7-9
cdr3_aa: CASSSAYEQYF

d_call: TRBD1
v_call: TRBV29-1
cdr3_aa: CSVEEVDREDGYTF

d_call: TRBD1
v_call: TRBV20-1
cdr3_aa: CSASQGAMNTEAFF

d_call: TRBD1
v_call: TRBV27
cdr3_aa: CASSFRPTGKVYQETQYF

d_call: NA
v_call: TRBV29-1
cdr3_aa: CSVEDSDSNQPQHF

d_call: TRBD2
v_call: TRBV9
cdr3_aa: CASSPGLALAGELFF

d_call: TRBD1
v_call: TRBV2
cdr3_aa: CASFGQGNTDTQYF

d_call: TRBD1
v_call: TRBV7-9
cdr3_aa: CASSLPGQFFEQYF

d_call: TRBD1
v_call: TRBV11-2
cdr3_aa: CASSFGTAINEQFF

d_call: TRBD1
v_call: TRBV2
cdr3_aa: CASRGTDPNTGELFF

d_call: TRBD1
v_call: TRBV7-9
cdr3_aa: CASSMDREEQYF

d_call: NA
v_call: TRBV28
cdr3_aa: CASSSLSGGELFF

d_call: NA
v_call: TRBV19
cdr3_aa: CASSVWNTEAFF

d_call: TRBD2
v_call: TRBV7-3
cdr3_aa: CASSNLAGATGELFF

d_call: NA
v_call: TRBV2
cdr3_aa: CASKFGTDDHSPLHF

d_call: NA
v_call: TRBV27
cdr3_aa: CASSFSSNQPQHF

d_call: NA
v_call: TRBV5-4
cdr3_aa: CASGGGTSEQFF

d_call: TRBD2
v_call: TRBV19
cdr3_aa: CASSPWGGSKNIQYF

d_call: NA
v_call: TRBV10-3
cdr3_aa: CAISEREDTGELFF

d_call: TRBD1
v_call: TRBV5-1
cdr3_aa: CASSLTGAYTEAFF

d_call: TRBD1
v_call: TRBV4-1
cdr3_aa: CASSQIRTGEQFF

d_call: NA
v_call: TRBV5-1
cdr3_aa: CASSPGTYLTDTQYF

d_call: NA
v_call: TRBV7-9
cdr3_aa: CASSLLWGATEAGANVLTF

d_call: NA
v_call: TRBV6-5
cdr3_aa: CASSRGIAEKLFF

d_call: NA
v_call: TRBV19
cdr3_aa: CASTRGYGYTF

d_call: NA
v_call: TRBV19
cdr3_aa: CASSMEGVYGYTF

d_call: TRBD1
v_call: TRBV19
cdr3_aa: CASSPDRGAEAFF

d_call: NA
v_call: TRBV12-5
cdr3_aa: CASGFLSHYEQYF

d_call: NA
v_call: TRBV4-1
cdr3_aa: CASSQDGAGGEKLFF

d_call: NA
v_call: TRBV18
cdr3_aa: CASLVRSAGRNEKLFF

d_call: TRBD2
v_call: TRBV4-1
cdr3_aa: CASSQSTGLAGGDTSTDTQYF

d_call: TRBD1
v_call: TRBV6-1
cdr3_aa: CASSEAPGGGYTF

d_call: TRBD2
v_call: TRBV5-1
cdr3_aa: CASSSPGTSGRGYEQYF

d_call: TRBD1
v_call: TRBV7-3
cdr3_aa: CASSLTGSSGNTIYF

d_call: NA
v_call: TRBV4-2
cdr3_aa: CASSQDEGSGNQPQHF

d_call: TRBD1
v_call: TRBV3-1/TRBV3-2
cdr3_aa: CASSRQGMVVPYGYTF

d_call: NA
v_call: TRBV2
cdr3_aa: CASSEEYNQETQYF

d_call: NA
v_call: TRBV5-6
cdr3_aa: CASSQDKETQYF

d_call: TRBD2
v_call: TRBV11-3
cdr3_aa: CASSSGLEGTDTQYF